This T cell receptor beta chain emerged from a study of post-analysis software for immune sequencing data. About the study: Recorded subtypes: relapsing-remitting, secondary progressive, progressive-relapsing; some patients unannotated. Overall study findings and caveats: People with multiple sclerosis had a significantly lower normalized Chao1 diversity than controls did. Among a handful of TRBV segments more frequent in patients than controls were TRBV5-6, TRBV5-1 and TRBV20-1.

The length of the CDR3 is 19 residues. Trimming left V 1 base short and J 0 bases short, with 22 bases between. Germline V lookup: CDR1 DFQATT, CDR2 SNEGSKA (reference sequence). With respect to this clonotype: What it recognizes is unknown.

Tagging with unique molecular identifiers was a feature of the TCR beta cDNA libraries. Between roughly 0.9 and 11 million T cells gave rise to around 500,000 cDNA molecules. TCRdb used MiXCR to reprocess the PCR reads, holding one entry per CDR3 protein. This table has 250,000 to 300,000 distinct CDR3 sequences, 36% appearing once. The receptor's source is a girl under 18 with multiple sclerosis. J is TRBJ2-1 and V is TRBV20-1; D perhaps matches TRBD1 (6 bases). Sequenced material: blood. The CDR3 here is CSARGRDRLLTSSYNEQFF. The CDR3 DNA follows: TGCAGTGCTAGAGGACGCGACAGGCTACTAACAAGCTCCTACAATGAGCAGTTCTTC.